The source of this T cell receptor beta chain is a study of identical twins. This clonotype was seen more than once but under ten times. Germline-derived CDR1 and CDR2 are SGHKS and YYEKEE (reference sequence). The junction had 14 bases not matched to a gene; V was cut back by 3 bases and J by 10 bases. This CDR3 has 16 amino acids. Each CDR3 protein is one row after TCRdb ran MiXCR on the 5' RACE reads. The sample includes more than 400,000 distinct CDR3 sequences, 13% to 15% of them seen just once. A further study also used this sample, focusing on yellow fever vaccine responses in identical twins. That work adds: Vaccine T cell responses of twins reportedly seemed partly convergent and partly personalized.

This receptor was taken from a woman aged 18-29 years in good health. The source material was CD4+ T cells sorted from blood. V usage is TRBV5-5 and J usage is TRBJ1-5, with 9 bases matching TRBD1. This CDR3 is CASSSPGQGIRVPQHF. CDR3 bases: TGTGCCAGCAGCTCCCCGGGACAGGGCATAAGGGTACCCCAGCATTTT.